A selection of T cell receptor beta chains follows, all from one sample in a study of blood T cells in healthy people across ages. TCRdb reprocessed the 5' RACE reads with MiXCR, giving one entry per CDR3 protein. Of over 450,000 distinct CDR3 sequences listed, less than 25% are singletons. This sample was also put to use in a study of T cells of mothers and their children.

The sequencing input was blood. These receptor sequences come from a boy under 18 in good health. CDR3s include the opening cysteine and the closing phenylalanine or tryptophan. Expanded clones are given a class, and other clones once, few, many or no size at all.

>TRBJ2-3|.|TRBV24-1
CATSAGEHRGHNTDTQYF
>TRBJ2-3|few|TRBV15
CATSRRGGLGPTDTQYF
>TRBJ1-5|few|TRBV7-6
CASIRTARNQPQHF
>TRBJ2-5|.|TRBV9
CASSVGYLRQGEKTQYF
>.|.|TRBV9
CASSVAGGGANNEQFF
>TRBJ2-5|.|TRBV4-2
CASGFRPARAGETQYF
>TRBJ1-2|few|TRBV20-1
CSAAIQGAYGYTF
>TRBJ1-2|many|TRBV9
CASSVPSAGIPYTF
>TRBJ1-5|few|TRBV7-9
CASSAQGTDQPQHF
>TRBJ2-7|few|TRBV7-3
CASSLGGLGSYEQYF
>TRBJ2-7|.|TRBV6-2/TRBV6-3
CASMDRWEQYF
>TRBJ2-3|many|TRBV9
CASSSQGGSTDTQYF
>TRBJ2-1|.|TRBV6-1
CASSATSGRNNEQFF
>TRBJ2-4|.|TRBV2
CARGSRAGNIRYF
>TRBJ2-7|.|TRBV20-1
CSASFGTGGPYEQYF
>TRBJ1-1|.|TRBV7-9
CASSFKPGNTEAFF
>TRBJ1-3|.|TRBV20-1
CSAQWDGVGNTIYF
>.|.|TRBV29-1
CSVEVQQGHEQFF
>TRBJ2-5|.|TRBV4-3
CASSQDPGGQETQYF
>TRBJ2-3|few|TRBV29-1
CSVEPRNTDTQYF
>TRBJ1-5|.|TRBV20-1
CSARDPGQGIYSNQPQHF
>TRBJ2-5|few|TRBV4-3
CASSQEGSGETQYF
>TRBJ1-2|few|TRBV20-1
CSARAGSGNDYGHTF
>TRBJ2-3|.|TRBV4-3
CASSQEAGVSTDTQYF
>TRBJ2-7|.|TRBV11-2
CASAFEGSGEQYF
>TRBJ1-6|few|TRBV20-1
CSAEQGIGNSPLHF
>TRBJ2-5|many|TRBV9
CASSVSGTQETQYF
>TRBJ1-5|few|TRBV27
CASSPVVRGGQPQHF
>TRBJ1-3|.|TRBV4-1
CASSQALGQISGNTIYF
>TRBJ1-2|few|TRBV28
CASSSEGQGNYGYTF
>.|few|TRBV12-5
CASGSQSSAGGPYNEQFF
>TRBJ2-3|few|TRBV7-3
CASSRGRVATDTQYF
>TRBJ2-3|few|TRBV20-1
CIGQGAFTDTQYF